This T cell receptor beta chain was sequenced for a study of blood T cell repertoires in COVID-19. Only in-frame clones appear in the TCRdb table, and some are missing; sequencing was by immunoSEQ multiplex PCR. Among 200,000 to 250,000 clones listed, 70% to 85% were seen once. Patients from Seattle were sampled longitudinally, starting during active infection. There are 16 residues in the CDR3. Germline CDR1 reads WNHNN; CDR2 reads SYGVQD (reference sequence). J gave up 2 bases and V 6 bases, and 10 bases lay outside the gene matches. This clone occurred a few times. V usage is TRBV10-1 and J usage is TRBJ2-7; 10 nucleotides match TRBD1. Material: peripheral blood. This clonotype was obtained from an elderly woman with COVID-19, enrolled during active disease. The CDR3 region has the DNA TGCGCCAGCAGGACTGGACAGGGGGATAATACCTACGAGCAGTACTTC. Translated, it gives CASRTGQGDNTYEQYF.